This entry describes one TCR beta chain. The entry originates in a study of blood T cell repertoires in COVID-19. Some clones are missing from TCRdb's copy, which holds only in-frame ones; the method was immunoSEQ multiplex PCR. The table has hundreds of thousands of clones, 75% to 90% seen once. The source material was PBMCs or T cells enriched from blood (not recorded which). The TCR comes from a man aged 30 to 45 who had recovered from COVID-19.

The CDR3 loop is CASSRAPSENSNQPQHF. In DNA form, the CDR3 reads TGTGCCAGCAGCCGCGCCCCTTCCGAAAATAGCAATCAGCCCCAGCATTTT. J is TRBJ1-5 and V is TRBV9; D call uncertain. Trimming stripped 4 bases from V and 0 bases from J, with 17 bases between. There are 17 residues in the CDR3. Looked up from germline, CDR1 is SGDLS and CDR2 is YYNGEE.